This T cell receptor beta chain was documented in a study of blood T cell repertoires in COVID-19. Study in general: Samples of COVID-19 (acute and convalescent) were obtained from the United States, Italy and Spain. PBMCs, B-cell-depleted T cells, or T cells provided the cDNA or gDNA that made up the material.

V lost 1 base and J 1 base, leaving 17 bases between the germline ends. The CDR3 runs 18 residues. Germline V gives CDR1 SGHNT, CDR2 YENEEA. Original data processing: Estimation of nucleated cell counts was performed using reference gene primer amplification. TCRdb keeps only in-frame clones here, not all; method: immunoSEQ multiplex PCR. Clone size and V and J calls were adopted from that table, with D and trimming inferred from the DNA. The sample records around 70,000 clones, around 82% being singletons. J is TRBJ2-4 and V is TRBV11-3, with D possibly matching TRBD1 (6 bases). This clonotype originated in a man in his sixties with acute or convalescent COVID-19. Sample: peripheral blood. DNA for the CDR3: TGTGCCAGCAGCTTAGGCTACGATAAGGGGGAGGCCAAAAACATTCAGTACTTC. It yields the protein CASSLGYDKGEAKNIQYF.